This T cell receptor beta chain was sequenced in a study of blood T cell repertoires in COVID-19. The wider study: Sources were T cells, B-cell-depleted T cells, or PBMCs; the material itself was cDNA or gDNA.

Method: immunoSEQ multiplex PCR; TCRdb's copy keeps in-frame clones and lacks some. This sample has about 220,000 clones, with around 83% found just once. Specimen: peripheral blood. This receptor was identified in a man aged 45 to 65 with active or convalescent COVID-19.

In DNA, the CDR3 is TGTGCCAGCAGCCTCATGACGACTAGCGGGAGAGGCAATGAGCAGTTCTTC. Protein product: CASSLMTTSGRGNEQFF. V usage is TRBV7-6 and J usage is TRBJ2-1; 12 bases are shared with TRBD2. The CDR3 spans 17 residues. Germline V lookup: CDR1 SGHVS, CDR2 FNYEAQ. V shed 5 bases, J shed 6 bases, and the junction held 11 bases outside the gene matches.